The 7 T cell receptor beta chains in this list originate from one sample, sequenced in a study of blood T cell repertoires in COVID-19. Assay: immunoSEQ multiplex PCR; the TCRdb copy retains only in-frame clones and omits some. The profile shows over 200,000 clones, approximately 87% of them singletons. The sequenced material came from PBMCs or T cells enriched from blood (not recorded which). These receptors originate from a woman aged 45 to 65 in a cohort exposed to, infected with or recovered from COVID-19 (not recorded which).

The gene calls are TRBV14 and TRBJ1-1; D is possibly TRBD1 (6 bases). Germline V lookup: CDR1 SGHDN, CDR2 FVKESK. CDR3 length equals 17 residues. The V and J ends lost 1 base and 0 bases respectively, with 15 bases between them. CDR3 sequence: CASSQGVWTVVNTEAFF. In DNA, the CDR3 is TGTGCCAGCAGCCAAGGGGTCTGGACAGTGGTGAACACTGAAGCTTTCTTT.

The chain joins TRBV4-2 to TRBJ2-5; 8 bases map to TRBD2. The CDR3 is 20 amino acids. After removal of 4 bases from V and 2 bases from J, the junction contained 21 bases not matched to a gene. Germline V gene sequence: CDR1 LGHNA, CDR2 YNFKEQ. CDR3 nucleotides: TGTGCCAGCAGCCCCTATGTCAGTCGCGGGGGGTTTGGGCCTCAAGAGACCCAGTACTTC. Translation: CASSPYVSRGGFGPQETQYF.

The chain carries TRBV4-2 and TRBJ1-1; D is unclear. The CDR3 spans 13 residues. In germline, CDR1 is LGHNA, CDR2 YNFKEQ. V lost 0 bases and J lost 3, with 5 bases in between. The CDR3 is CASSQETDTEAFF. CDR3 DNA sequence: TGTGCCAGCAGCCAAGAAACTGACACTGAAGCTTTCTTT.

The chain links TRBV6-5 to TRBJ2-3; 8 positions match TRBD2. The germline V gene encodes CDR1 MNHEY and CDR2 SVGAGI. The CDR3 sequence is 13 residues long. V trimming: 6 bases; J trimming: 7 bases; junction bases outside the gene matches: 6. CDR3 bases: TGTGCCAGCAGACCCGGGGGGGCCTATACGCAGTATTTT. This translates into CASRPGGAYTQYF.

The chain combines TRBV4-3 with TRBJ1-4; D is possibly TRBD1 (5 bases). Germline lookup yields CDR1 LGHNA and CDR2 YSLEER. The CDR3 runs 15 residues. The germline V and J ends were trimmed by 0 bases and 8 bases, with 13 bases remaining between them. The CDR3 DNA sequence: TGCGCCAGCAGCCAAGATCCGGCAGGGCGCGAAAAACTGTTTTTT. It encodes CASSQDPAGREKLFF.

The chain joins TRBV5-6 to TRBJ1-2; TRBD1 agrees at 9 bases. Trimming at V came to 4 bases and at J to 2 bases, leaving 6 bases not matched to a gene. This CDR3 comprises 15 residues. The germline V gene encodes CDR1 SGHDT and CDR2 YYEEEE. The CDR3 nucleotides read TGTGCCAGCAGCGACGGGACAGGGACCAACTATGGCTACACCTTC. Protein sequence: CASSDGTGTNYGYTF. Supplemented by reference TRBV5-6 and TRBJ1-2, the full variable domain reads DAGVTQSPTHLIKTRGQQVTLRCSPKSGHDTVSWYQQALGQGPQFIFQYYEEEERQRGNFPDRFSGHQFPNYSSELNVNALLLGDSALYLCASSDGTGTNYGYTFGSGTRLTVV.

DNA of the CDR3: TGTGCCAGCAGCCGCCAACTAGCGGGGGGTTTGACCGGGGAGCTGTTTTTT. As protein: CASSRQLAGGLTGELFF. The rearrangement joins TRBV27 to TRBJ2-2, with TRBD2 matching 12 bases. This CDR3 spans 17 amino acids. Germline V CDR1 and CDR2: MNHEY, SMNVEV (reference sequence). J gave up 5 bases and V 6 bases, and 10 bases lay outside the gene matches.